This T cell receptor (beta chain) was recorded in a study of T cell responses to AZD1222 COVID-19 vaccine. Findings and limits, study-wide: Donors, mostly white British, included more females; clonal diversity was possibly underestimated. Elevations in Spike-specific TCR breadth and depth followed administration of two AZD1222 doses. Dominant CD4 TCR responses targeted spike regions 160-218 and 743-854.

As concerns this clone: Its specificity is not known. Other DNA sequences in this sample translate to the same CDR3.

The data were produced by immunoSEQ multiplex PCR, yet TCRdb's version contains in-frame clones alone and is incomplete. The table records 120,000 to 150,000 clones, around nine tenths of them present only once. The sequence was collected from an adult who received the AZD1222 COVID-19 vaccine. This material consisted of peripheral blood, taken 28 days after the second AZD1222 dose.

CDR3 amino acids: CASSLLDYGYTF. CDR3 coding DNA: TGTGCCAGCAGTCTCCTTGACTATGGCTACACCTTC. This chain joins TRBV28 and TRBJ1-2; D gene ambiguous. There are 12 residues in the CDR3. The V gene's germline CDR1 is MDHEN and CDR2 SYDVKM. The V and J ends lost 5 bases and 3 bases respectively, with 7 bases between them.